This TCR beta chain was found in a study of shared clonotypes between healthy human individuals. The trim removed 6 bases at V and 1 base at J, leaving 4 bases unmatched. Germline CDR1 and CDR2: LNHDA and SQIVND (reference sequence). The CDR3 is made up of 15 amino acids. Profiling relied on immunoSEQ multiplex PCR, and the TCRdb table lists in-frame clones only, not all of them. The sample lists over 400,000 clones; 81% were seen once. The sequence derives from a woman aged 40 to 50 in good health. Some clones in this sample may be carry-over from other donors' samples. The V call is TRBV19, the J call TRBJ2-7; TRBD2 agrees at 12 bases. The sequenced sample consisted of PBMCs. The CDR3 region has the DNA TGTGCCAGTAGCCCTAGCGGGAGGGCGTCCTACGAGCAGTACTTC. This encodes CASSPSGRASYEQYF.